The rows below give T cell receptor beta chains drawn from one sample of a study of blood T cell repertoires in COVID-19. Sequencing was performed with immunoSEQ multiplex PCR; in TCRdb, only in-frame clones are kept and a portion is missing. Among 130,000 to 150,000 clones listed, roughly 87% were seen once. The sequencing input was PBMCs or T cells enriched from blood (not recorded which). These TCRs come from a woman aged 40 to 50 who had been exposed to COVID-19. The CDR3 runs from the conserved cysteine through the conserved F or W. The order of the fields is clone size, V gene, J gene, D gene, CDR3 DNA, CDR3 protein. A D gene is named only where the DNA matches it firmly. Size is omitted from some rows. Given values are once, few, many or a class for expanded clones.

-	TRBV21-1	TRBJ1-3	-	TGTGCCAGCAGCAAAGTCGACAGGGGTGCAGGAAACACCATATATTTT	CASSKVDRGAGNTIYF
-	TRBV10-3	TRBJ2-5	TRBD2	TGTGCCATCCATGGGGAGGGGAGGTACGAGACCCAGTACTTC	CAIHGEGRYETQYF
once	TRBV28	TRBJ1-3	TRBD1	TGTGCCAGCAGTTTATACCGAGGGGGCGAAGGAAACACCATATATTTT	CASSLYRGGEGNTIYF
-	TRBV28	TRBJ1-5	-	TGTGCCAGCAGTTTTGAGCCGAGTGACAATCAGCCCCAGCATTTT	CASSFEPSDNQPQHF
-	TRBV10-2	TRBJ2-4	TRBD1	TGCGCCAGCAACGATCTGGGACAGCCGGTCGAAAACATTCAGTACTTC	CASNDLGQPVENIQYF
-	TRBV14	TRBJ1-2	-	TGTGCCAGCAGCCAAGTTTCCCCCCCCCGACAGCTCTATGGCTACACCTTC	CASSQVSPPRQLYGYTF
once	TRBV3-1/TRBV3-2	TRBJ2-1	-	TGTGCCAGCAGCCCCCGGCCATTATCTATGGAGTACAATGAGCAGTTCTTC	CASSPRPLSMEYNEQFF
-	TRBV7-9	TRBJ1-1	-	TGTGCCAGCCTTGCGGCAGCTTTCTTT	CASLAAAFF
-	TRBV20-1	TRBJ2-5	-	TGCAGCAAGACACGTCAAGAGACCCAGTACTTC	CSKTRQETQYF
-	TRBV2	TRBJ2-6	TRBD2	TGTGCCCGCAGTCTAGCGGGGGGGCAGAAGGGCGCTGGGGCCAACGTCCTGACTTTC	CARSLAGGQKGAGANVLTF
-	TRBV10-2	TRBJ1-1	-	TGCGCCAGCAGTGCGGGAAACACTGAAGCTTTCTTT	CASSAGNTEAFF
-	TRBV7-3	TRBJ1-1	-	TGTGCCAGCAGCTTACGGCAGGGGAGGGACACTGAAGCTTTCTTT	CASSLRQGRDTEAFF
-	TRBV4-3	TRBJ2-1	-	TGCGCCAGCAGCCACGTGGCGGGGAATGAGCAGTTCTTC	CASSHVAGNEQFF
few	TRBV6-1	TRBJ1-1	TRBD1	TGTGCCAGCAGTGAGCGACAGGGCGACACTGAAGCTTTCTTT	CASSERQGDTEAFF
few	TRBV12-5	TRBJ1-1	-	TGTGCTAGTGGTTTGGTACTAGGTAGTATGAACACTGAAGCTTTCTTT	CASGLVLGSMNTEAFF
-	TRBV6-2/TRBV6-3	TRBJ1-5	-	TGTGCCAGCAGTCGGGGTGGGCTCGGGGGGCCCCAGCATTTT	CASSRGGLGGPQHF
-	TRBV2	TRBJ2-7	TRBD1	TGTGCCAGCAAAAGGGAAGGGGGCGTGTACGAGCAGTACTTC	CASKREGGVYEQYF
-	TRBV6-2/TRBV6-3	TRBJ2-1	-	TGTGCCAGCAGTGTTGGGGCGGGGAATGAGCAGTTCTTC	CASSVGAGNEQFF
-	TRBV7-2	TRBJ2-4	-	TGTGCCAGCAGCCCACAGGGAACCAAAAACATTCAGTACTTC	CASSPQGTKNIQYF
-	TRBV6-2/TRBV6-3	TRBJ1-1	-	TGTGCCAGCAGCTCATCGGCTGAAGCTTTCTTT	CASSSSAEAFF
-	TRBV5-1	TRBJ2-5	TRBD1	TGCGCCAGCACAGACAGGGCACCTCAAGAGACCCAGTACTTC	CASTDRAPQETQYF
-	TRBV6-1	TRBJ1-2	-	TGTGCCAGCAGTGAAGTCCACAGGAACTATGGCTACACCTTC	CASSEVHRNYGYTF
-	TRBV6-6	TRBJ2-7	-	TGTGCCAGCAGTTACGGGGCGCTTAACTCCTACGAGCAGTACTTC	CASSYGALNSYEQYF
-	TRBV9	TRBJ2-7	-	TGTGCCAGCAGCGCGCAACTAGCCCCTAGCTCCTACGAGCAGTACTTC	CASSAQLAPSSYEQYF
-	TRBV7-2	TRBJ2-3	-	TGTGCCAGCAGCTTAGAAGACATGGCCGCAGATACGCAGTATTTT	CASSLEDMAADTQYF
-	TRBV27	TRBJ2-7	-	TGTGCCAGCAGTTTACGACGGGAGCTCCACGAGCAGTACTTC	CASSLRRELHEQYF
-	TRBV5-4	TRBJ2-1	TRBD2	TGTGCCAGCAGCTTAGGGGCGCTAGCGGGAAATCGGCAGTTCTTC	CASSLGALAGNRQFF
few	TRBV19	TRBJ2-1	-	TGTGCCAGTAGTATATTTCAGGGGAATGAGCAGTTCTTC	CASSIFQGNEQFF
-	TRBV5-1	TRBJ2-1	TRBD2	TGCGCCAGCAGCTGGACTGGCGGGGGGTTGGGGGAGCAGTTCTTC	CASSWTGGGLGEQFF
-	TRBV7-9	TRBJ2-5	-	TGTGCCAGCAGCGGACCCCCTCAGGGCCCTGAGACCCAGTACTTC	CASSGPPQGPETQYF
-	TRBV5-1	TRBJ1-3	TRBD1	TGCGCCAGCAGCGAGATGGACAGGTCCTCTGGAAACACCATATATTTT	CASSEMDRSSGNTIYF
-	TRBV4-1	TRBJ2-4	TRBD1	TGCGCCAGCAGCCAAGATCCCGGACAGGGCCACATTCAGTACTTC	CASSQDPGQGHIQYF
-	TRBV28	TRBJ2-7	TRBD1	TGTGCCAGCACCCCCGGGACAGGGTTCTTCGAGCAGTACTTC	CASTPGTGFFEQYF
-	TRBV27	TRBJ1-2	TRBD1	TGTGCCAGCAGAACGACAGGGGCGTATGGCTACACCTTC	CASRTTGAYGYTF
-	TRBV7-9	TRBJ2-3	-	TGTGCCAGCAGCTTCGACGATGGGACCCCCGCGGGGACGCAGTATTTT	CASSFDDGTPAGTQYF
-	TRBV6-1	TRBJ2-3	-	TGTGCCAGCAGTGAGGGGCTGTTCACAGATACGCAGTATTTT	CASSEGLFTDTQYF
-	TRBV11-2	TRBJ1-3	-	TGTGCCAGCAGCTTAGGGAACAGGGTGAACACCATATATTTT	CASSLGNRVNTIYF
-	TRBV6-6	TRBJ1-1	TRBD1	TGTGCCAGCAGTTACCGCAGGGGGCTCGGCACTGAAGCTTTCTTT	CASSYRRGLGTEAFF
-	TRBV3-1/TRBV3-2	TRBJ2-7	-	TGTGCCAGCAGTCTAGCTATAACCTACGAGCAGTACTTC	CASSLAITYEQYF
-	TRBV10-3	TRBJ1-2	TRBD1	TGTGCCATCAGTCAACAGGGGGCGATTAACTATGGCTACACCTTC	CAISQQGAINYGYTF
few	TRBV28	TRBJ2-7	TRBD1	TGTGCCAGCAGCCTCCCCCAGGGACAGGGTTACGAGCAGTACTTC	CASSLPQGQGYEQYF
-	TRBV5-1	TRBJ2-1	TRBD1	TGCGCCAGCAGCTTGTTACAGGGGCCCCGGAATGAGCAGTTCTTC	CASSLLQGPRNEQFF
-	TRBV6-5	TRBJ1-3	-	TGTGCCAGCAGCCGACAGGTATCTGGAAACACCATATATTTT	CASSRQVSGNTIYF
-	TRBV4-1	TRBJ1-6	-	TGCGCCAGCAGCCAAGGCCTAGCGGACTATAATTCACCCCTCCACTTT	CASSQGLADYNSPLHF